A single sample gave rise to the 2 T cell receptor beta chains below, sequenced in a study of CD8 T cells in ankylosing spondylitis. General observations from the study: It appeared that ankylosing spondylitis blood was characterized by a TCR beta motif of roughly 8 highly homologous variants.

In TCRdb, the 5' RACE reads were re-called with MiXCR into one record per CDR3 protein. Here the sample spans 130,000 or so distinct CDR3 sequences, 17% being singletons. Their specific antigens are unknown. Specimen: blood, either unsorted or a sorted T cell fraction (not recorded which). Source of these receptors: a male donor with ankylosing spondylitis.

The V and J genes are TRBV6-5 and TRBJ2-7; 13 bases match TRBD2. The CDR3 runs 16 residues. Germline loops: CDR1 MNHEY, CDR2 SVGAGI. V trimming: 2 bases; J trimming: 3 bases; junction bases outside the gene matches: 4. The CDR3 here is CASSYALAGGLYEQYF. In nucleotides, the CDR3 is TGTGCCAGCAGTTACGCACTAGCGGGAGGGCTCTACGAGCAGTACTTC.

V and J are TRBV10-1 and TRBJ2-1, with TRBD2 matching over 11 bases. CDR1 is WNHNN and CDR2 is SYGVQD in the germline V gene (reference sequence). The V gene end was trimmed by 5 bases and the J gene end by 0 bases; junction bases not matched to a gene: 0. The CDR3 contains 15 residues. Here the CDR3 DNA reads TGCGCCAGCAGTACTAGCGGGAGCTCCTACAATGAGCAGTTCTTC. It translates to CASSTSGSSYNEQFF.